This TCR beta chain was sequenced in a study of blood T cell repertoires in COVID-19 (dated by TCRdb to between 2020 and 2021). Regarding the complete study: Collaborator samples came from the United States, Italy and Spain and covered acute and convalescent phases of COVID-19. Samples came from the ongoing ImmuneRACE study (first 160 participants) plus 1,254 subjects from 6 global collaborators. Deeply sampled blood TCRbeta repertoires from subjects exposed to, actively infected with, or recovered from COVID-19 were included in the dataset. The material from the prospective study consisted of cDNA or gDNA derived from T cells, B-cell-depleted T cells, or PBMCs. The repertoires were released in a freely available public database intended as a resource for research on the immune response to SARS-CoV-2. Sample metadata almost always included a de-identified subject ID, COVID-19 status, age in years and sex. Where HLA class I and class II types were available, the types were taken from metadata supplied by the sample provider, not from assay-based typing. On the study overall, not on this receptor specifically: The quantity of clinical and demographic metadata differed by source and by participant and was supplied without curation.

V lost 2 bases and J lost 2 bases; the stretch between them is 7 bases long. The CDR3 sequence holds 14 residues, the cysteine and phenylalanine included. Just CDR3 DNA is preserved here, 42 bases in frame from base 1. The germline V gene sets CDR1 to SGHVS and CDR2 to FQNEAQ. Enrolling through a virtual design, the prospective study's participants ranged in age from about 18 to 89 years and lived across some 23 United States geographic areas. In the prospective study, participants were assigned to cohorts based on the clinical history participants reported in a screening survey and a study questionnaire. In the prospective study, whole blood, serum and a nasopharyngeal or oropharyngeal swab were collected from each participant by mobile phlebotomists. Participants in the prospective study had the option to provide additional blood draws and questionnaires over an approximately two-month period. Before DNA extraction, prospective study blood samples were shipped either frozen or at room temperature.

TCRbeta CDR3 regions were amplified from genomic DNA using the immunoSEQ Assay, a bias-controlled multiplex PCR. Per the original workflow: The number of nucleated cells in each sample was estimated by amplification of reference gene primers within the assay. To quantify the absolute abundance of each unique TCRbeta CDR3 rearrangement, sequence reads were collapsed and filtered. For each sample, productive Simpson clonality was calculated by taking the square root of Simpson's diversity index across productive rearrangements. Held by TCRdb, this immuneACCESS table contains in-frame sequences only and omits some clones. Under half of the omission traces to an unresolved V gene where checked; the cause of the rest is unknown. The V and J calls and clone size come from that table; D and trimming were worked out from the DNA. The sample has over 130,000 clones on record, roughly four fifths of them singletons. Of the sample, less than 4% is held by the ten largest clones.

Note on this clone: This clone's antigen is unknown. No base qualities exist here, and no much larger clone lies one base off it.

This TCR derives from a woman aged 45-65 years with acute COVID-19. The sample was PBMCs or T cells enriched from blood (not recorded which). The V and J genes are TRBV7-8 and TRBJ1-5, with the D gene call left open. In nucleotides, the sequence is TGTGCCAGCAGCTTACTAGAAGGCAATCAGCCCCAGCATTTT. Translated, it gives CASSLLEGNQPQHF.